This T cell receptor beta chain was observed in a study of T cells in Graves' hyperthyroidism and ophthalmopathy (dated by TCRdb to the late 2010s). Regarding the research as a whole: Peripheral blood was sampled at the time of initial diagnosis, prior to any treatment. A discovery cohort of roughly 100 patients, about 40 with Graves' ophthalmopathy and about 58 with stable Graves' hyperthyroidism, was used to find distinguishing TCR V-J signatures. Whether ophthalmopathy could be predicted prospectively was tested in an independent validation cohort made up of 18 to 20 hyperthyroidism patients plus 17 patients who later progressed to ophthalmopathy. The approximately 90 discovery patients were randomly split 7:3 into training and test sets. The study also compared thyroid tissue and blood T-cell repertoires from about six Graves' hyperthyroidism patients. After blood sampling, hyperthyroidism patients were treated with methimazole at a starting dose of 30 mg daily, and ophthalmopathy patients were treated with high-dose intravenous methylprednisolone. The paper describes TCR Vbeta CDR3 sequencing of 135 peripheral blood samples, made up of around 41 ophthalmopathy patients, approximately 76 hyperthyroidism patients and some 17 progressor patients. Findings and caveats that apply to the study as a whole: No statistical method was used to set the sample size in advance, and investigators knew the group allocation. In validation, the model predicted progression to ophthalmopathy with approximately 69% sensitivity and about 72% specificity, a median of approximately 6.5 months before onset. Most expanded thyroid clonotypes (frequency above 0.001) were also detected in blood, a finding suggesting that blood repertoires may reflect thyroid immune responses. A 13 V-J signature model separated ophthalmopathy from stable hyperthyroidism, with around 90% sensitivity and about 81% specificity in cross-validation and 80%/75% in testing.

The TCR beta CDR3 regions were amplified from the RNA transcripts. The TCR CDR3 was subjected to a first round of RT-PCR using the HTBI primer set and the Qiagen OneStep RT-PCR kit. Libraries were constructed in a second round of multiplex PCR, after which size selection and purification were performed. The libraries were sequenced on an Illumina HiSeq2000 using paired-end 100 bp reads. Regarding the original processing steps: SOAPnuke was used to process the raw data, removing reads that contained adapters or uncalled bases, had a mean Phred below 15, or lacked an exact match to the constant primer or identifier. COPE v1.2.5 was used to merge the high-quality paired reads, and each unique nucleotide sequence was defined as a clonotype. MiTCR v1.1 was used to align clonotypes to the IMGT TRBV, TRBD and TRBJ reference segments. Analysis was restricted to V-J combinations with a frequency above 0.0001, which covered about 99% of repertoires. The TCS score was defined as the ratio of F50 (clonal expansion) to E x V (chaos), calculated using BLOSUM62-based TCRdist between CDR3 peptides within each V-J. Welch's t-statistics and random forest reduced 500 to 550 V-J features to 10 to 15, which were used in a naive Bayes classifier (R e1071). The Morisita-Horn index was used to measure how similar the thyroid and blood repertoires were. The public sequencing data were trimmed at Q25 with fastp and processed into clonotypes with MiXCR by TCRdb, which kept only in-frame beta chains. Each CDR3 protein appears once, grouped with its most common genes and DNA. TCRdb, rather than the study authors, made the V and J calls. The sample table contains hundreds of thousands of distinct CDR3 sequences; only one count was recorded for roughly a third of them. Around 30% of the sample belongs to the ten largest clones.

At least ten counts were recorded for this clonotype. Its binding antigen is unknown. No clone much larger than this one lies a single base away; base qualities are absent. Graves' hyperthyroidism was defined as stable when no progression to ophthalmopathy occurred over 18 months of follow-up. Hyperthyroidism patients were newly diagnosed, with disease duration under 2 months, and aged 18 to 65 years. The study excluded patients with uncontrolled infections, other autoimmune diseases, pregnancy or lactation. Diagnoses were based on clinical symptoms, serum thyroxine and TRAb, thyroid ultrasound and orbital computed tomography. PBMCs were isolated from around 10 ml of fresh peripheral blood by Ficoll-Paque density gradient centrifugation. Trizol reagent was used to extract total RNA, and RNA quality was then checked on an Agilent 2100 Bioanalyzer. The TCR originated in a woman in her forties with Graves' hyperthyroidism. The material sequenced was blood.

The DNA sequence is TGTGCCAGCAGCTTAGGGGACAGGGCGCGCGGCTACACCTTC. It specifies CASSLGDRARGYTF. The chain is assembled from TRBV7-9 and TRBJ1-2; 9 bases in the middle match TRBD1. Its CDR3 holds 14 amino acids, cysteine through phenylalanine. Of all the DNA, just the CDR3 is kept, 42 bases in frame from base 1. CDR1 and CDR2 are read off the germline V gene (reference sequence) as SEHNR and FQNEAQ. Germline trimming amounts to 1 base on V and 8 bases on J, with 5 as the count of junction bases outside the gene matches.